Shown below are 26 T cell receptor beta chains from a single sample sequenced in a study of Ad26.COV2.S vaccination and SARS-CoV-2 variants. Treatment of the sample: roughly 19 received Ad26.COV2.S at low or high dose, single or two shots; about 5 received placebo; per-sample allocation not given. Following the first vaccine or placebo injection, samples were taken on day 63. Clones were sequenced by immunoSEQ multiplex PCR, and TCRdb holds only the in-frame ones, with some missing. This table has around 270,000 clones, 87% appearing once. This specimen consisted of peripheral blood, obtained in a trial of Ad26.COV2.S vaccine versus placebo. Source of these receptors: a person between 18 and 59 years old who received the Ad26.COV2.S COVID-19 vaccine or a placebo.

V is TRBV9 and J is TRBJ2-6; D is undetermined. The CDR3 spans 16 residues. The germline CDR1 and CDR2 sequences are SGDLS and YYNGEE. With 6 bases removed from V and 1 base from J, the gap between germline ends came to 14 bases. The CDR3 loop is CASKLGMGSGANVLTF. The CDR3 DNA is TGTGCCAGCAAGTTAGGGATGGGGTCTGGGGCCAACGTCCTGACTTTC.

V and J are TRBV5-6 and TRBJ1-5; D is perhaps TRBD1 (5 bases). V was shortened by 5 bases and J by 9 bases, with 21 bases between the two germline ends. In germline, CDR1 is SGHDT, CDR2 YYEEEE. The CDR3 runs to 15 residues. The CDR3 spells CASSKNGGVIAPQHF. Written as DNA, the CDR3 is TGTGCCAGCAGTAAAAATGGGGGGGTGATCGCGCCCCAGCATTTT.

The chain combines TRBV6-5 with TRBJ2-7, with D possibly matching TRBD2 (5 bases). Germline CDR1 and CDR2: MNHEY and SVGAGI. This CDR3 has 13 residues. With 6 bases removed from V and 7 bases from J, the gap between germline ends came to 16 bases. CDR3 DNA: TGTGCCAGCAGCCCCCGGCCTACGGGGGAGCAGTACTTC. Its translation: CASSPRPTGEQYF.

This chain links TRBV10-1 with TRBJ2-4; TRBD2 agrees at 7 bases. This CDR3 is 20 amino acids long. V trimming: 2 bases; J trimming: 1 base; junction bases outside the gene matches: 17. CDR1 and CDR2 (germline): WNHNN, SYGVQD (reference sequence). This CDR3 reads CASSEAQTPKWGGAKNIQYF. In nucleotides, the CDR3 is TGCGCCAGCAGTGAGGCGCAGACTCCCAAGTGGGGGGGGGCCAAAAACATTCAGTACTTC.

The V gene is TRBV5-8, the J gene TRBJ1-6; TRBD1 aligns across 7 bases. This CDR3 contains 16 residues. V shed 5 bases and J 7 bases; nucleotides not matched to a gene: 12. Germline-derived CDR1 and CDR2 are SGHTS and YDEGEE. CDR3 coding DNA: TGTGCCAGCAGGTCCTACACAGGGGCGAAAAATTCACCCCTCCACTTT. Protein: CASRSYTGAKNSPLHF. The full variable domain, with the rest looked up from reference TRBV5-8 and TRBJ1-6, is EAGVTQSPTHLIKTRGQQATLRCSPISGHTSVYWYQQALGLGLQFLLWYDEGEERNRGNFPPRFSGRQFPNYSSELNVNALELEDSALYLCASRSYTGAKNSPLHFGNGTRLTVT.

The CDR3 protein is CASSLNRQTGTLFGYTF. In DNA form, the CDR3 reads TGTGCCAGCAGCTTAAACCGCCAAACCGGGACACTCTTTGGCTACACCTTC. V usage is TRBV7-2 and J usage is TRBJ1-2; possible D gene TRBD1, 6 bases. CDR3 length equals 17 residues. Germline V CDR1 and CDR2: SGHTA, FQGNSA. The germline V and J ends were trimmed by 2 bases and 7 bases, with 23 bases remaining between them.

V gene TRBV7-2 combines with J gene TRBJ2-2; D is unclear. Trimming removed 1 base at V and 1 base at J, with 7 bases between. There are 15 residues in the CDR3. CDR1 SGHTA and CDR2 FQGNSA come from the germline V gene. CDR3 sequence: CASSLVVQNTGELFF. The CDR3 DNA is TGTGCCAGCAGCTTAGTAGTTCAGAACACCGGGGAGCTGTTTTTT.

V gene TRBV19 combines with J gene TRBJ2-4; 7 bases map to TRBD1. The junction had 17 bases not matched to a gene; V was cut back by 7 bases and J by 8 bases. Germline CDR1 LNHDA, CDR2 SQIVND (reference sequence). CDR3 length: 16 residues. CDR3 sequence: CASNPNPTGQRDIQYF. CDR3 DNA sequence: TGTGCCAGTAACCCCAACCCAACGGGACAGCGAGACATTCAGTACTTC.

V usage is TRBV27 and J usage is TRBJ2-7; no firm D call. Trimming stripped 2 bases from V and 1 base from J, with 9 bases between. This CDR3 spans 14 amino acids. Germline CDR1 is MNHEY and CDR2 is SMNVEV (reference sequence). This chain's CDR3 is CASSLGRKSYEQYF. CDR3 DNA sequence: TGTGCCAGCAGTTTAGGTAGGAAATCCTACGAGCAGTACTTC.

The V and J genes are TRBV5-1 and TRBJ1-1, with TRBD1 matching 10 bases. CDR3 length: 15 amino acids. Germline assignment: CDR1 SGHRS and CDR2 YFSETQ. V lost 4 bases to trimming and J lost 5 bases; unmatched junction nucleotides: 8. Written as DNA, the CDR3 is TGCGCCAGCAGCAATACCGGGACAGGGGTAACTGAAGCTTTCTTT. Translating it yields CASSNTGTGVTEAFF.

The chain has TRBV2 and TRBJ2-2, with unresolved D. V lost 6 bases and J 2 bases, leaving 7 bases between the germline ends. Germline values: CDR1 SNHLY, CDR2 FYNNEI. The CDR3 runs to 13 residues. The CDR3 nucleotides are TGTGCCAGCAGAGGACGAAACACCGGGGAGCTGTTTTTT. It translates to CASRGRNTGELFF.

V gene TRBV6-2 or TRBV6-3 combines with J gene TRBJ2-3; D is ambiguous. V was cut by 6 bases and J by 2 bases, with 6 bases left in between. The germline V gene encodes CDR1 MNHEY and CDR2 SVGEGT. CDR3 length equals 12 residues. The CDR3 DNA reads as TGTGCCAGCAGCACCGCCACAGATACGCAGTATTTT. Its translation is CASSTATDTQYF.

The chain employs TRBV7-9 and TRBJ2-3; the D gene could be TRBD1 or TRBD2 (6 bases each). This CDR3 has 16 amino acids. V was shortened by 3 bases and J by 3 bases, with 16 bases between the two germline ends. Germline-derived CDR1 and CDR2 are SEHNR and FQNEAQ (reference sequence). CDR3 sequence: CASSFSPGAGTDTQYF. CDR3 sequence (DNA): TGTGCCAGCAGCTTTTCTCCGGGGGCGGGGACAGATACGCAGTATTTT. The full variable domain, its missing parts supplied by reference TRBV7-9 and TRBJ2-3, is DTGVSQNPRHKITKRGQNVTFRCDPISEHNRLYWYRQTLGQGPEFLTYFQNEAQLEKSRLLSDRFSAERPKGSFSTLEIQRTEQGDSAMYLCASSFSPGAGTDTQYFGPGTRLTVL.

The V gene is TRBV4-1, the J gene TRBJ1-6; D uncertain. V shed 3 bases and J shed 7 bases, with 10 bases lying between them. The CDR3 extends over 14 amino acids. The germline gives CDR1 MGHRA, CDR2 YSYEKL. The CDR3 is CASSQIFGNSPLHF. The CDR3 DNA is TGCGCCAGCAGCCAGATCTTCGGGAATTCACCCCTCCACTTT.

Comments on this clone: The identical CDR3 is also encoded by other nucleotide sequences in the sample. The rearrangement links TRBV5-1 to TRBJ1-2; the match to TRBD1 covers 7 bases. CDR1 is SGHRS, CDR2 YFSETQ, per germline. V trimming: 4 bases; J trimming: 4 bases; junction bases outside the gene matches: 4. This CDR3 has 13 residues. The DNA of the CDR3 is TGCGCCAGCAGCGTCCGGGACAGCTATGGCTACACCTTC. This translates into CASSVRDSYGYTF.

V and J are TRBV7-9 and TRBJ1-4; 9 bases agree with TRBD1. V trimming: 3 bases; J trimming: 2 bases; junction bases outside the gene matches: 7. Germline assignment: CDR1 SEHNR and CDR2 FQNEAQ (reference sequence). The CDR3 has 17 residues. The CDR3 nucleotides read TGTGCCAGCAGCTTTGGGACAGGGTTTATGACTAATGAAAAACTGTTTTTT. Protein product: CASSFGTGFMTNEKLFF.

V usage is TRBV4-1 and J usage is TRBJ1-3; a weak D match, TRBD1 (5 bases). V was cut by 1 base and J by 5 bases, with 12 bases left in between. There are 15 residues in the CDR3. Looked up from germline, CDR1 is MGHRA and CDR2 is YSYEKL. CDR3 loop: CASSQVGTSRNTIYF. The CDR3 DNA sequence: TGCGCCAGCAGCCAAGTCGGGACTTCCAGAAACACCATATATTTT.

The V gene is TRBV29-1, the J gene TRBJ2-3; 7 nucleotides match TRBD2. With V trimmed by 6 bases and J by 5 bases, 14 bases remained unmatched. Per the germline V gene, CDR1 is SQVTM and CDR2 is ANQGSEA. The CDR3 is 15 amino acids. The CDR3 sequence is CSVEVWRELLDTQYF. The CDR3, as DNA: TGCAGCGTCGAGGTGTGGCGGGAGCTCCTAGATACGCAGTATTTT.

The count of this clone is one. The chain recombines TRBV5-1 with TRBJ1-4, with TRBD1 matching 8 bases. This CDR3 has 14 residues. V was clipped by 7 bases and J by 4 bases; unmatched bases: 6. Looked up from germline, CDR1 is SGHRS and CDR2 is YFSETQ. The DNA of the CDR3 is TGCGCCAGCGGGACAGGAAGAATTAATGAAAAACTGTTTTTT. It yields the protein CASGTGRINEKLFF.

V gene TRBV12-3 or TRBV12-4 combines with J gene TRBJ2-2; D unclear. Between the trimmed V and J ends, which lost 5 bases and 7 bases, there was a span of 8 bases. CDR3 length: 12 residues. CDR3 bases: TGTGCCAGCAGTACTGGAAGCGGGGAGCTGTTTTTT. This encodes CASSTGSGELFF.

This clone was found once. CDR3 in amino acids: CASSYSTPRGEQFF. The CDR3 DNA reads as TGTGCCAGCAGTTACTCGACACCCAGGGGTGAGCAGTTCTTC. The rearrangement links TRBV6-5 to TRBJ2-1, with D maybe TRBD1 (6 bases). The length of the CDR3 is 14 residues. Germline lookup yields CDR1 MNHEY and CDR2 SVGAGI. Trimming removed 0 bases from V and 9 bases from J, with 12 bases in between.

The chain combines TRBV11-3 with TRBJ2-1; 7 positions agree with TRBD2. The J segment lost 6 bases and the V segment lost 2 bases, leaving 10 bases of the junction unmatched. The CDR3 is 16 amino acids. Germline CDR1 and CDR2: SGHNT and YENEEA. The CDR3 DNA is TGTGCCAGCAGCTTATTCCCAGCGGGGACCTCCAATGAGCAGTTCTTC. This gives the protein CASSLFPAGTSNEQFF.

This clone came up once. This rearrangement joins TRBV3-1 (or the pseudogene TRBV3-2) to TRBJ1-5; 7 nucleotides align to TRBD1. In germline, CDR1 is LGHDT, CDR2 YNNKEL (reference sequence). The V segment lost 0 bases and the J segment 7 bases; nucleotides outside the gene matches: 6. CDR3 length: 15 residues. CDR3 residues: CASSQDHRGVQPQHF. The DNA for the CDR3 is TGTGCCAGCAGCCAAGATCACAGGGGTGTACAGCCCCAGCATTTT.

The chain joins TRBV12-3 or TRBV12-4 to TRBJ2-1; D may match TRBD1 or TRBD2 (7 bases each). The CDR3 totals 11 residues. The V and J ends lost 5 bases and 13 bases respectively, with 12 bases between them. The CDR3 spells CASSRGGGQFF. The CDR3 DNA sequence: TGTGCCAGCAGTAGGGGAGGGGGCCAGTTCTTC.

The chain joins TRBV9 to TRBJ2-2; D tentatively reads TRBD1 or TRBD2 (5 bases each). The length of the CDR3 is 18 residues. V was shortened by 2 bases and J by 2 bases, with 19 bases between the two germline ends. In germline, CDR1 is SGDLS, CDR2 YYNGEE. This CDR3 reads CASSVRGVPGLNTGELFF. In DNA form, the CDR3 reads TGTGCCAGCAGCGTCAGAGGGGTACCGGGGTTAAACACCGGGGAGCTGTTTTTT.

V and J are TRBV6-6 and TRBJ2-1, with D perhaps matching TRBD2 (5 bases). V gave up 4 bases and J gave up 4 bases, with 8 bases separating them. In germline, CDR1 is MNHNY, CDR2 SVGAGI (reference sequence). This CDR3 contains 13 residues. DNA of the CDR3: TGTGCCAGCAGTTGGACTCAATACAATGAGCAGTTCTTC. Its translation is CASSWTQYNEQFF.